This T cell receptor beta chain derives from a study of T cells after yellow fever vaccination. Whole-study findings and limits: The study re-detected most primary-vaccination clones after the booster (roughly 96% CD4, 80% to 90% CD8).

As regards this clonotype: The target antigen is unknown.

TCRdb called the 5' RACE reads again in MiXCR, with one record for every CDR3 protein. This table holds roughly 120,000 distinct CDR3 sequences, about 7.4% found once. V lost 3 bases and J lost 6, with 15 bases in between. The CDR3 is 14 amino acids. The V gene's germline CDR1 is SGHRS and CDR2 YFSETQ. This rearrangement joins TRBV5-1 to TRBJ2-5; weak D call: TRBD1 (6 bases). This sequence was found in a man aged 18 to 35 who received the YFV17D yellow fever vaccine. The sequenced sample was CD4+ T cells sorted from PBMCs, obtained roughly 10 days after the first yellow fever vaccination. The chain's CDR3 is CASSSDLDRKTQYF. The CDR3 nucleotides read TGCGCCAGCAGCTCCGACCTGGACAGAAAGACCCAGTACTTC.